The next 18 T cell receptor beta chains were all read from a single sample in a study of shared clonotypes between healthy human individuals. Produced via immunoSEQ multiplex PCR; TCRdb's table is partial and in-frame only. Among around 2,000,000 clones listed, about 92% were seen once. Naive CD8 cells lacked CD45RO and underwent positive selection for CCR7, leaving out terminally differentiated effector memory CD45RA+ cells. The specimen was naive CD8+ T cells from PBMCs. These receptor sequences come from a man aged 18 to 30 in good health. Some clones in this sample may be carry-over from other donors' samples.

For this clone: The sample carries other DNA sequences with the same CDR3. This chain links TRBV28 with TRBJ2-7, with no clear D. This CDR3 has 13 amino acids. From germline, CDR1 is MDHEN and CDR2 SYDVKM. The ends were cut back, 5 bases at V and 2 bases at J, with 10 bases in the middle. The CDR3 spells CASSPRPAYEQYF. The DNA for the CDR3 is TGTGCCAGCAGTCCCCGTCCCGCCTACGAGCAGTACTTC.

For the CDR3, the DNA is TGTGCCAGCAGCAGATCCGGGGGACTAGCGGCCTACGAGCAGTACTTC. Encoded protein: CASSRSGGLAAYEQYF. The V and J genes are TRBV21-1 and TRBJ2-7; the table calls TRBD2, which could not be checked here. TRBV21-1 is deemed a pseudogene. The CDR3 is 16 residues long.

This rearrangement joins TRBV27 to TRBJ2-7, with TRBD1 matching 8 bases. The CDR3 sequence is 16 residues long. Germline V lookup: CDR1 MNHEY, CDR2 SMNVEV (reference sequence). V was pared by 7 bases and J by 2 bases, with 13 bases of the junction left unmatched. CDR3: CASTQSGTGRPYEQYF. The CDR3, as DNA: TGTGCCAGCACCCAGTCGGGGACAGGTCGGCCCTACGAGCAGTACTTC.

The rearrangement uses TRBV9 and TRBJ2-7; D is undetermined. Germline V lookup: CDR1 SGDLS, CDR2 YYNGEE. Trimming pared 3 bases from V and 2 bases from J, leaving 15 bases between. The length of the CDR3 is 15 residues. The CDR3 coding sequence is TGTGCCAGCAGCGGGGCGTCCAGCGAGCCCTACGAGCAGTACTTC. Translating it yields CASSGASSEPYEQYF.

With regard to this clone: This sample includes further DNA sequences coding for the same CDR3. J is TRBJ1-2 and V is TRBV4-1, with D possibly being TRBD1 (5 bases). Germline V lookup: CDR1 MGHRA, CDR2 YSYEKL. CDR3 length equals 15 residues. The ends were cut back, 4 bases at V and 6 bases at J, with 18 bases in the middle. CDR3 coding DNA: TGCGCCAGCAGCCGGGCCACAGGAGTAGGAGATGGCTACACCTTC. Translating it yields CASSRATGVGDGYTF.

The genes are TRBV7-9 and TRBJ2-7; weak D call: TRBD2 (6 bases). V lost 5 bases and J 4 bases, leaving 18 bases between the germline ends. Germline CDR1 and CDR2: SEHNR and FQNEAQ (reference sequence). This CDR3 is 15 amino acids long. CDR3 sequence: CASSDRGSGKYEQYF. The CDR3 bases are TGTGCCAGCAGCGACCGCGGTAGCGGTAAATACGAGCAGTACTTC.

The genes are TRBV6-1 and TRBJ2-7; no clear D gene. The CDR3 contains 14 residues. Trimming took 2 bases from V and 6 from J, leaving 14 bases between them. Germline CDR1 is MNHNS and CDR2 is SASEGT. Here the CDR3 reads CASSESGSGSEQYF. DNA of the CDR3: TGTGCCAGCAGTGAATCAGGCTCGGGTAGCGAGCAGTACTTC.

CDR3: CASSAPQKATSTDTQYF. The CDR3 DNA reads TGTGCCAGCAGCGCTCCCCAAAAGGCCACCTCCACAGATACGCAGTATTTT. The J gene is TRBJ2-3, the V gene TRBV9; D remains ambiguous. Germline CDR1 SGDLS, CDR2 YYNGEE. V was shortened by 3 bases and J by 2 bases, with 19 bases between the two germline ends. This CDR3 is 17 amino acids long.

The chain combines TRBV7-6 with TRBJ2-1; 7 bases line up with TRBD2. V lost 1 base, J lost 7 bases, and 10 bases stayed unmatched. The length of the CDR3 is 16 residues. Germline lookup yields CDR1 SGHVS and CDR2 FNYEAQ. The DNA for the CDR3 is TGTGCCAGCAGCTTAGTAGGGAGGGCCCTAACGAATGAGCAGTTCTTC. Translated, it gives CASSLVGRALTNEQFF.

The chain uses TRBV19 and TRBJ1-2; TRBD1 matches 9 bases. CDR3 length equals 18 residues. CDR1 and CDR2 from the germline V gene are LNHDA and SQIVND (reference sequence). V gave up 4 bases and J gave up 0 bases; unmatched junction bases: 12. This CDR3 reads CASSRNRGHPPSNYGYTF. CDR3 bases: TGTGCCAGTAGTAGAAACAGGGGGCACCCCCCATCTAACTATGGCTACACCTTC.

A word on this clone: Other DNA sequences in this sample translate to the same CDR3. This chain joins TRBV7-6 and TRBJ2-7, with 8 positions matching TRBD2. CDR3 size: 14 residues. The germline V gene has CDR1 SGHVS and CDR2 FNYEAQ. After removal of 1 base from V and 3 bases from J, the junction contained 2 bases not matched to a gene. In DNA form, the CDR3 reads TGTGCCAGCAGCTTAGGGCTAGCGGGCTACGAGCAGTACTTC. Amino acids: CASSLGLAGYEQYF.

This sequence joins TRBV27 and TRBJ2-7, with a possible D match to TRBD1 (5 bases). V dropped 6 bases and J dropped 2 bases, with 8 bases sitting between them. This CDR3 is 12 amino acids long. Germline V CDR1 and CDR2: MNHEY, SMNVEV (reference sequence). The CDR3 nucleotides are TGTGCCAGCAGGACAGATGCCTACGAGCAGTACTTC. This encodes CASRTDAYEQYF.

The chain joins TRBV19 to TRBJ2-2; D is uncertain. Germline V gene lookup returns CDR1 LNHDA and CDR2 SQIVND (reference sequence). V shed 4 bases and J shed 2 bases, with 5 bases lying between them. The CDR3 sequence is 13 residues long. The CDR3 region has the DNA TGTGCCAGTAGTAGCAGCAACACCGGGGAGCTGTTTTTT. Its protein product is CASSSSNTGELFF.

This chain uses TRBV28 with TRBJ1-6, with 9 bases matching TRBD1. V was clipped by 9 bases and J by 6 bases; unmatched bases: 12. CDR1 MDHEN and CDR2 SYDVKM come from the germline V gene. This CDR3 region has 16 residues. CDR3 sequence: CASTPGTGFPNSPLHF. Written as DNA, the CDR3 is TGTGCCAGTACCCCCGGGACAGGGTTCCCTAATTCACCCCTCCACTTT.

The chain recombines TRBV7-6 with TRBJ2-7, with D perhaps TRBD1 (5 bases). The CDR3 sequence is 13 residues long. Germline V CDR1 and CDR2: SGHVS, FNYEAQ. Trimming took off 4 bases at V and 5 bases at J, with 12 bases between the two ends. The CDR3 protein is CASSSTQGDEQYF. CDR3 bases: TGTGCCAGCAGCTCCACGCAAGGGGACGAGCAGTACTTC.

The gene calls are TRBV19 and TRBJ2-1, with no clear D. This CDR3 is built from 11 residues. Germline V CDR1 and CDR2: LNHDA, SQIVND (reference sequence). The V gene lost 7 bases and the J gene lost 8 bases, with 9 bases spanning the gap. CDR3 nucleotide sequence: TGTGCCAGTACCACTGGGCATGAGCAGTTCTTC. Translated, it gives CASTTGHEQFF.

The gene calls are TRBV28 and TRBJ2-7; no clear D gene. The CDR3 is 11 amino acids. Trimming left V 6 bases short and J 3 bases short, with 6 bases between. Germline lookup yields CDR1 MDHEN and CDR2 SYDVKM. This chain's CDR3 is CASRHSYEQYF. CDR3 coding DNA: TGTGCCAGCAGGCACAGCTACGAGCAGTACTTC.

This chain uses TRBV27 with TRBJ1-2, with D possibly being TRBD1 (5 bases). Trimming took off 3 bases at V and 4 bases at J, with 12 bases between the two ends. This CDR3 comprises 14 residues. Germline V gene sequence: CDR1 MNHEY, CDR2 SMNVEV (reference sequence). CDR3: CASSFWPGGYGYTF. The CDR3 DNA is TGTGCCAGCAGTTTTTGGCCGGGGGGCTATGGCTACACCTTC.